This T cell receptor beta chain was sequenced in a study of blood T cell repertoires in COVID-19. TCRdb's copy holds only in-frame clones and misses some; the assay was immunoSEQ multiplex PCR. Counted here are some 64,000 clones, 72% occurring once; the ten biggest clones make up approximately 50%. The sample comprised PBMCs or T cells enriched from blood (not recorded which). This clonotype was obtained from a woman aged 55-70 years who had been exposed to COVID-19.

The CDR3 protein is CASSQGRYGYTF. The CDR3 DNA reads as TGTGCCAGCAGCCAAGGGCGGTATGGCTACACCTTC. The chain recombines TRBV3-1 (or the pseudogene TRBV3-2) with TRBJ1-2, with unresolved D. This CDR3 is 12 amino acids long. V lost 1 base, J lost 5 bases, and 5 bases lay in between. From germline, CDR1 is LGHDT and CDR2 YNNKEL (reference sequence).